This entry is about one T cell receptor beta chain. The J segment lost 7 bases and the V segment lost 4 bases, leaving 10 bases of the junction unmatched. The germline V gene has CDR1 SGHTA and CDR2 FQGNSA. The CDR3 runs to 16 residues. The sample comes from a study of CD8 T cells in Susac syndrome. RNA in amounts of roughly 0.5 to 1 ug was reverse transcribed with random hexamers. By means of immunoSEQ multiplex PCR, TCR beta CDR3 spanning 54 Vbeta and 13 Jbeta underwent amplification. TCRdb reprocessed the immunoSEQ multiplex PCR reads with MiXCR, giving one entry per CDR3 protein. Here the sample spans 300,000 or so distinct CDR3 sequences, 90% to 95% being singletons.

This chain links TRBV7-2 with TRBJ2-1; 10 positions agree with TRBD2. Sequenced input: CD4+ T cells from PBMCs. This receptor was obtained from a human donor with multiple sclerosis. CDR3 DNA sequence: TGTGCCAGCAGCTCCCAAAGCGGGAGGGCCGGAAATGAGCAGTTCTTC. It specifies CASSSQSGRAGNEQFF.